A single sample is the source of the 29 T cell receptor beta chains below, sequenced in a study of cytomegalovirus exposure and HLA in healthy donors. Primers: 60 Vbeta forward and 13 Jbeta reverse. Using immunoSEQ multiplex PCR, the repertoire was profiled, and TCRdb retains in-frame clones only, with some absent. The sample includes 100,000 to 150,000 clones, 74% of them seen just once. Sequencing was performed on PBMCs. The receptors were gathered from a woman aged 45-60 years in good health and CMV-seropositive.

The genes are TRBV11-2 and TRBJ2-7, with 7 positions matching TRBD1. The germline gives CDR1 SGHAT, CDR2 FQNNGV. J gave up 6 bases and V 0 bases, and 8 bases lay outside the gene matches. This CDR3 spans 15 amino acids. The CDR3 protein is CASSLEGQFYSEQYF. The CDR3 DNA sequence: TGTGCCAGCAGCTTAGAGGGACAGTTTTACTCCGAGCAGTACTTC.

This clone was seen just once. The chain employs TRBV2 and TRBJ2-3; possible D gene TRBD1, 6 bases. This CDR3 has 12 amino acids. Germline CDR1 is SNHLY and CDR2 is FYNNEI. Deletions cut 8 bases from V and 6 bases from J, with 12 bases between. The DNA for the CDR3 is TGTGCCAGCTTGGGGGCGCCCGATACGCAGTATTTT. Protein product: CASLGAPDTQYF.

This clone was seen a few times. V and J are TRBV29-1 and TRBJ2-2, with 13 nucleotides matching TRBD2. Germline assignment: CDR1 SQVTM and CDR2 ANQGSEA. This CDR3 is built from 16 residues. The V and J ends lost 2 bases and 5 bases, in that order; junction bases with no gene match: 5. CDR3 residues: CSVEPLAGGRTGELFF. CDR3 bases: TGCAGCGTTGAACCACTAGCGGGGGGGAGAACCGGGGAGCTGTTTTTT.

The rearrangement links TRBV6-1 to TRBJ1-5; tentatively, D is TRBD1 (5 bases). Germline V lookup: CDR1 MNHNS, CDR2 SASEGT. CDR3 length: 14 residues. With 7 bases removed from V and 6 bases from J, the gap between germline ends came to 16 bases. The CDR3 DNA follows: TGTGCCAGCACCTGGGCCCGGGGGAGTCAGCCCCAGCATTTT. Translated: CASTWARGSQPQHF.

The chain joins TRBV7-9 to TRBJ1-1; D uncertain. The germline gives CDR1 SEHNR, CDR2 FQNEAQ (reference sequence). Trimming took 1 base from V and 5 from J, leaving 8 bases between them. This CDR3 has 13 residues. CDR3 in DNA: TGTGCCAGCAGCTTAGAGTCGGGGACTGAAGCTTTCTTT. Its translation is CASSLESGTEAFF.

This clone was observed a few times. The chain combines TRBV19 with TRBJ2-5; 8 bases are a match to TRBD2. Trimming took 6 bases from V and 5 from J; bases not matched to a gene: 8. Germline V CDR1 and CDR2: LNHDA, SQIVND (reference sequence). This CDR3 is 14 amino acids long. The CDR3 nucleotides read TGTGCCAGTAGCTTCGGGGGGGCCGGCGAGACCCAGTACTTC. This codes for CASSFGGAGETQYF.

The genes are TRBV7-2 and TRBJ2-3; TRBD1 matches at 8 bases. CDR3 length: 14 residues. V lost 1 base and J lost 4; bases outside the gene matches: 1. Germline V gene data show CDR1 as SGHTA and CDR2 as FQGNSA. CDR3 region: CASSLVQGADTQYF. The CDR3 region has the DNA TGTGCCAGCAGCTTAGTACAGGGGGCAGATACGCAGTATTTT.

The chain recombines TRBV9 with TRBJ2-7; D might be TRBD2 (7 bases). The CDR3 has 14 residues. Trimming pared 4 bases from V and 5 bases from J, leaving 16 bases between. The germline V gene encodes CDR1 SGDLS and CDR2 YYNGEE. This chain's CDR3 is CASSPRAGADEQYF. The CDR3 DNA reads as TGTGCCAGCAGCCCAAGGGCGGGGGCTGACGAGCAGTACTTC.

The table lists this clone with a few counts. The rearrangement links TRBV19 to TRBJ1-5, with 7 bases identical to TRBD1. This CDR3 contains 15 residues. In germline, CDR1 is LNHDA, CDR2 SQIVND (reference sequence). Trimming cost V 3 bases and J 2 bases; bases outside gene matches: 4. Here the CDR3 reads CASSMRTGGNQPQHF. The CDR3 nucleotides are TGTGCCAGTAGTATGAGGACAGGAGGCAATCAGCCCCAGCATTTT.

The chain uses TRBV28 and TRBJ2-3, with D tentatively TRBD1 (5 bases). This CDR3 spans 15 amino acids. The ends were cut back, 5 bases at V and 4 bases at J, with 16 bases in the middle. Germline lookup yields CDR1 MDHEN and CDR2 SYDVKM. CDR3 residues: CASSLQDRSSDTQYF. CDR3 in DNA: TGTGCCAGCAGTCTACAGGACCGGAGCTCAGATACGCAGTATTTT.

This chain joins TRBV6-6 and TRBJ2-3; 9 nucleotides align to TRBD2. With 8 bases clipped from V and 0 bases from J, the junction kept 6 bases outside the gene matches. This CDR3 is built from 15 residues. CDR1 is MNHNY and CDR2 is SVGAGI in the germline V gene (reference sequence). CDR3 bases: TGTGCCAGCGGCCTCCTAGCGGGGAGCACAGATACGCAGTATTTT. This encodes CASGLLAGSTDTQYF.

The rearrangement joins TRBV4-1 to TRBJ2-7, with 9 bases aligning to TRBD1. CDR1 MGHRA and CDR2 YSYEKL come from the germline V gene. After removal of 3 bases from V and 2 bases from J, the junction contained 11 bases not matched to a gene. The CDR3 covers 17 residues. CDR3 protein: CASSHGGAGQGPYEQYF. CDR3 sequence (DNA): TGCGCCAGCAGCCATGGGGGTGCCGGACAGGGGCCCTACGAGCAGTACTTC.

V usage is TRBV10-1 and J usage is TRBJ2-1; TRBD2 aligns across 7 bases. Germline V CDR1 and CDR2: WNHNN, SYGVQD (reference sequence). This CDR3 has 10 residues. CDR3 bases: TGCGCGGGTGAGGGTGGGGGGGGGTTCTTC. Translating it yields CAGEGGGGFF.

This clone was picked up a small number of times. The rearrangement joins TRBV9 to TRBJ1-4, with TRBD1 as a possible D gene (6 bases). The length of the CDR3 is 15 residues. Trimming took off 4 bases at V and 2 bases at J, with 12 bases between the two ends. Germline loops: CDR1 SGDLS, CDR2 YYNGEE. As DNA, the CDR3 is TGTGCCAGCAGCCCCAGGACAGCCACTAATGAAAAACTGTTTTTT. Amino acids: CASSPRTATNEKLFF.

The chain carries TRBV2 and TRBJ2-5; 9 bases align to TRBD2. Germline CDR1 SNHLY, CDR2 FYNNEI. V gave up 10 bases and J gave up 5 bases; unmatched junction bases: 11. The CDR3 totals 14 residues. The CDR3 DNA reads TGTGCCACGGTCGGCGGGGGGGCGGGTGAGACCCAGTACTTC. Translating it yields CATVGGGAGETQYF.

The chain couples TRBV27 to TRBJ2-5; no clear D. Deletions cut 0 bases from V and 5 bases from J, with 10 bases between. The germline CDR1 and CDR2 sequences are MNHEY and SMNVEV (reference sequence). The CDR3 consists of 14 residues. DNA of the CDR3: TGTGCCAGCAGTTTATCGACGGTGGGCGAGACCCAGTACTTC. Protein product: CASSLSTVGETQYF.

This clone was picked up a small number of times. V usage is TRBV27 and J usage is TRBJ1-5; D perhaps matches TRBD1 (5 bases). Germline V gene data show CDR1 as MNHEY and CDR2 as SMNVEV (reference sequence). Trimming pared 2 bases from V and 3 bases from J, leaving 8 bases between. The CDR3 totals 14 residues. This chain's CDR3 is CASSLTGINQPQHF. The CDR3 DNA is TGTGCCAGCAGTTTAACAGGAATCAATCAGCCCCAGCATTTT.

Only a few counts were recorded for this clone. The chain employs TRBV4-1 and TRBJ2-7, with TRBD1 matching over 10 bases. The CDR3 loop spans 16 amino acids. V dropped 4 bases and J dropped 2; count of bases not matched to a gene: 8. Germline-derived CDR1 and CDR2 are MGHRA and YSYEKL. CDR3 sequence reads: CASSPSAGTGAYEQYF. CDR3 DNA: TGCGCCAGCAGCCCCTCTGCCGGGACAGGGGCCTACGAGCAGTACTTC.

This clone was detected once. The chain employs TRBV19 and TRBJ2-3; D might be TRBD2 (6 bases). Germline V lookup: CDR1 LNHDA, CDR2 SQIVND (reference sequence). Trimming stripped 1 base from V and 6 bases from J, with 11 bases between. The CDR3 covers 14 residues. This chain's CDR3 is CASSIGTSPDTQYF. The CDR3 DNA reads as TGTGCCAGTAGTATAGGCACTAGCCCGGATACGCAGTATTTT.

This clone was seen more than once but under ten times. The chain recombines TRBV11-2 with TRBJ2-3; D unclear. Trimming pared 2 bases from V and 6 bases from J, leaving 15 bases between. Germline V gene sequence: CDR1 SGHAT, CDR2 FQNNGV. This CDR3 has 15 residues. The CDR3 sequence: CASSLSAGSLDTQYF. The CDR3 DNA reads TGTGCCAGCAGCTTATCAGCAGGTTCATTGGATACGCAGTATTTT.

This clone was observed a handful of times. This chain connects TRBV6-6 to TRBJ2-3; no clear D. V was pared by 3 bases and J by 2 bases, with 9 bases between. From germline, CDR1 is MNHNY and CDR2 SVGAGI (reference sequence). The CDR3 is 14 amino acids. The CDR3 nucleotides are TGTGCCAGCAGTTATCGAGCGCCCACAGATACGCAGTATTTT. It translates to CASSYRAPTDTQYF.

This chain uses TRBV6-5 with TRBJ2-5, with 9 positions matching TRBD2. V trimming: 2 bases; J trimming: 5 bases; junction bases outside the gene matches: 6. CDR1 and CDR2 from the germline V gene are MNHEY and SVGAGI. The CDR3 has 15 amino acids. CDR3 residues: CASSYASGAWETQYF. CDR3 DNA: TGTGCCAGCAGTTACGCTAGCGGGGCGTGGGAGACCCAGTACTTC.

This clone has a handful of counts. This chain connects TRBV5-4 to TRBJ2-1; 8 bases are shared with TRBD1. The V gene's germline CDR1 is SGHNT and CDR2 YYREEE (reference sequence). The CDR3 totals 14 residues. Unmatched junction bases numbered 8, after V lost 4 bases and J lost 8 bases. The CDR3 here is CASSQGTGAYEQFF. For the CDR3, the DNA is TGTGCCAGCAGCCAAGGGACAGGCGCCTATGAGCAGTTCTTC. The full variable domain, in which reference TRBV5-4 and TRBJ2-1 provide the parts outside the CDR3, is ETGVTQSPTHLIKTRGQQVTLRCSSQSGHNTVSWYQQALGQGPQFIFQYYREEENGRGNFPPRFSGLQFPNYSSELNVNALELDDSALYLCASSQGTGAYEQFFGPGTRLTVL.

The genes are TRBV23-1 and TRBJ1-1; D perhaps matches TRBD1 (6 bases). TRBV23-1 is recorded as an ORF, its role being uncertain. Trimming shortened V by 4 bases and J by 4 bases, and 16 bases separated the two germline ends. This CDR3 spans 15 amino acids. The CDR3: CASSRIGTGFTEAFF. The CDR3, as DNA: TGCGCCAGCAGTCGAATCGGAACAGGGTTCACTGAAGCTTTCTTT.

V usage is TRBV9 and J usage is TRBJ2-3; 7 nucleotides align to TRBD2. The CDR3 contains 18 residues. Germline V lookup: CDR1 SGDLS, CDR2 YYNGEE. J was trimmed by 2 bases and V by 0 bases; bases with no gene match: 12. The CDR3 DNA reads TGTGCCAGCAGCGTAGGGCGGGGGACCTATCTGCACACAGATACGCAGTATTTT. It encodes CASSVGRGTYLHTDTQYF. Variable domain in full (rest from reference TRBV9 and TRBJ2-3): DSGVTQTPKHLITATGQRVTLRCSPRSGDLSVYWYQQSLDQGLQFLIQYYNGEERAKGNILERFSAQQFPDLHSELNLSSLELGDSALYFCASSVGRGTYLHTDTQYFGPGTRLTVL.

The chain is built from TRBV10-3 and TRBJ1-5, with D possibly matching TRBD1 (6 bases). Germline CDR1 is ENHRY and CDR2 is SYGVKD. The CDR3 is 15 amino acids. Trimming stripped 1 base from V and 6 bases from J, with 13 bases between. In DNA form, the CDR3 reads TGTGCCATCAGTGAGTGGGGGGGCGCGGTTCAGCCCCAGCATTTT. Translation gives CAISEWGGAVQPQHF.

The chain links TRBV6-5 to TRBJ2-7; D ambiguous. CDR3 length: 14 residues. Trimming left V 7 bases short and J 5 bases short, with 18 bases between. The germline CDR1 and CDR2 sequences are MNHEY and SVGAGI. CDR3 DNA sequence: TGTGCCAGCACCTCACCTTTGGCCTCACACGAGCAGTACTTC. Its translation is CASTSPLASHEQYF.

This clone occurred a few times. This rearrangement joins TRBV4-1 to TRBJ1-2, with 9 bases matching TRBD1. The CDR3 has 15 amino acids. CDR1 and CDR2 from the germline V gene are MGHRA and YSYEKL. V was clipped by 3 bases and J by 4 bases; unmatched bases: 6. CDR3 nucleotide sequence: TGCGCCAGCAGCCAGGCCGGGACAGGGACCTATGGCTACACCTTC. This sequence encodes CASSQAGTGTYGYTF.

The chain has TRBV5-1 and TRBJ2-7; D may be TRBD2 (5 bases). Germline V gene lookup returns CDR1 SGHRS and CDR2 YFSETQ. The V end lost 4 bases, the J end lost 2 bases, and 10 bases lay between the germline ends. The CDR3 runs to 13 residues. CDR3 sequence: CASSRGVPYEQYF. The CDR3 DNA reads TGCGCCAGCAGCCGGGGAGTTCCCTACGAGCAGTACTTC.